The entry below gives a single T cell receptor beta chain sequence along with its context. Its antigen is currently unknown. This entry belongs to a study of human T cells and chemical hapten exposure. Study-level background: Per-sample variation in TCR yield stemmed mainly from small pooled library volume differences. General study points: Counts of expanded TCRs (at PT1) showed a positive correlation with patch test score.

The study's library attached unique molecular identifiers to single cDNA molecules. TCRdb processed the RACE reads anew with MiXCR; each CDR3 protein has one entry. The sample shows roughly 110,000 distinct CDR3 sequences, roughly 12% of them seen only once. As for time point: pre-sensitization, week 0. As to treatment: therapeutic diphenylcyclopropenone sensitization with weekly scalp DPC. Prior to application of each patch test, blood was drawn. The V gene's germline CDR1 is SQVTM and CDR2 ANQGSEA. The CDR3 is 13 amino acids. After removal of 6 bases from V and 2 bases from J, the junction contained 4 bases not matched to a gene.

The material was whole blood, obtained in connection with sensitization to the hapten diphenylcyclopropenone (DPC). The clonotype comes from a woman aged 45 to 65 with alopecia areata. Some clones in this sample may be carry-over from other donors' samples. V and J are TRBV29-1 and TRBJ2-3; 8 nucleotides line up with TRBD2. The chain's CDR3 is CSVERGYTDTQYF. The DNA for the CDR3 is TGCAGCGTGGAGCGGGGGTACACAGATACGCAGTATTTT.